This TCR beta chain is from a study of control samples from healthy donors and cancer patients. TCRdb's copy holds only in-frame clones and misses some; the assay was immunoSEQ multiplex PCR. The repertoire includes some 130,000 clones, just under 95% of them detected once, and over 9% sits in the top ten. CDR3 length equals 11 residues. The germline V gene encodes CDR1 MDHEN and CDR2 SYDVKM. Between the trimmed V and J ends, which lost 3 bases and 8 bases, there was a span of 7 bases. The chain links TRBV28 to TRBJ1-1; D gene unclear. Sequencing was performed on blood. The clonotype comes from a man aged 25-45 years in good health. CDR3 sequence (DNA): TGTGCCAGCAGTTTTTTTTTCGAAGCTTTCTTT. It encodes CASSFFFEAFF.